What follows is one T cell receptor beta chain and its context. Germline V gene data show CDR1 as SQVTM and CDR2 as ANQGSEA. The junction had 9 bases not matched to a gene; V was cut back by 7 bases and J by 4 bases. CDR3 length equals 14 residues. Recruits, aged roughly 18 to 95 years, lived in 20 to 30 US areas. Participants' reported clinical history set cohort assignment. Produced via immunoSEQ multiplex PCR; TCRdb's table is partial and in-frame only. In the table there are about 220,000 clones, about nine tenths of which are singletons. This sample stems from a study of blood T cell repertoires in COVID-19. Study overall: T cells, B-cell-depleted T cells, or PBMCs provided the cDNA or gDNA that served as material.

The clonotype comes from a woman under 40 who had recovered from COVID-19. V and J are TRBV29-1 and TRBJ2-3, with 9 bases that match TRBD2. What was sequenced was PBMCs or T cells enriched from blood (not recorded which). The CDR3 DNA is TGCAGCGCGGCGGGACTAGCCGGTCCAGATACGCAGTATTTT. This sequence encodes CSAAGLAGPDTQYF.